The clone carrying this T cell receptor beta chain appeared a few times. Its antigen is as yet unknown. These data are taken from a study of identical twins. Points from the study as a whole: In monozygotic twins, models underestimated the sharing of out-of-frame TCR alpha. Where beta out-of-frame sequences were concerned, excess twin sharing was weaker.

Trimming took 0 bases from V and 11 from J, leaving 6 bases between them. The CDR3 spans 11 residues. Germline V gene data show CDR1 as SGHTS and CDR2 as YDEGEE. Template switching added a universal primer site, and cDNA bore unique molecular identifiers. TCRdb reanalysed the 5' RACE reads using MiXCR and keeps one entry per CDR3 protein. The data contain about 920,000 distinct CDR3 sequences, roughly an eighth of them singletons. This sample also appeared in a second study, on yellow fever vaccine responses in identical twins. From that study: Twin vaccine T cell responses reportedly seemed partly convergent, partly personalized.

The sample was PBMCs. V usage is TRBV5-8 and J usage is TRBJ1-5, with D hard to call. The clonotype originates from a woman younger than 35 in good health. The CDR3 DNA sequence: TGTGCCAGCAGCTTGGTGGAGGCCCAGCATTTT. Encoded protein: CASSLVEAQHF.